The rows below give T cell receptor beta chains drawn from one sample of a study of blood T cell repertoires in COVID-19. The method was immunoSEQ multiplex PCR; TCRdb's version includes in-frame clones alone and lacks a portion of them. The sample has more than 150,000 clones, approximately 80% seen once; the top ten hold less than 3%. Sequencing was carried out using peripheral blood. All receptors derive from a woman aged 60-75 years with acute or convalescent COVID-19. Each CDR3 is given with its conserved first and last residue. Each record gives: J gene, V gene, CDR3 protein.

j_call: TRBJ1-2
v_call: TRBV19
cdr3_aa: CASSIDWPVNYGYTF

j_call: TRBJ2-7
v_call: TRBV6-5
cdr3_aa: CASSLGHPFYEQYF

j_call: TRBJ1-1
v_call: TRBV6-1
cdr3_aa: CASSASNGPDRGRYNTEAFF

j_call: TRBJ2-7
v_call: TRBV5-4
cdr3_aa: CASSASPAGYEQYF

j_call: TRBJ2-7
v_call: TRBV7-2
cdr3_aa: CASSLGDNYEQYF

j_call: TRBJ2-6
v_call: TRBV7-2
cdr3_aa: CASSDTGVRSGANVLTF

j_call: TRBJ1-4
v_call: TRBV9
cdr3_aa: CASSVEERGNEKLFF

j_call: TRBJ2-5
v_call: TRBV14
cdr3_aa: CASSPGGLWETQYF

j_call: TRBJ2-1
v_call: TRBV5-1
cdr3_aa: CASSLVQGTSVYNEQFF

j_call: TRBJ2-6
v_call: TRBV5-1
cdr3_aa: CASSLGAGVSSGANVLTF

j_call: TRBJ1-6
v_call: TRBV14
cdr3_aa: CASSQNTGVPSAPLHF

j_call: TRBJ2-3
v_call: TRBV10-3
cdr3_aa: CAISDTGTGIADTQYF

j_call: TRBJ1-6
v_call: TRBV6-5
cdr3_aa: CATRGTDYNSPLHF